The 5 T cell receptor beta chains below were found in one sample sequenced in a study of blood T cell repertoires in COVID-19. Libraries were prepared by immunoSEQ multiplex PCR; TCRdb keeps only in-frame clonotypes and omits some of them. The table lists about 74,000 clones, roughly 88% of them singletons. Sequenced material: peripheral blood. Every receptor here comes from a woman of 80 years or more with active or convalescent COVID-19.

This sequence joins TRBV6-5 and TRBJ2-7, with a weak D call TRBD2 (7 bases). The CDR3 consists of 14 residues. Germline-derived CDR1 and CDR2 are MNHEY and SVGAGI. Between the trimmed V and J ends, which lost 6 bases and 0 bases, there was a span of 12 bases. The CDR3 DNA reads TGTGCCAGCAGGACGGGGGGCCGCTCCTACGAGCAGTACTTC. Residues: CASRTGGRSYEQYF.

The CDR3 protein is CASSLAAGNYGYTF. CDR3 coding DNA: TGTGCCAGCAGCTTAGCGGCAGGGAACTATGGCTACACCTTC. The chain couples TRBV7-2 to TRBJ1-2; perhaps TRBD1 as D (5 bases). The CDR3 consists of 14 residues. Germline loops: CDR1 SGHTA, CDR2 FQGNSA. V lost 0 bases and J lost 2, with 7 bases in between.

This chain uses TRBV13 with TRBJ1-2, with 8 bases matching TRBD1. This CDR3 contains 15 residues. From germline, CDR1 is PRHDT and CDR2 FYEKMQ (reference sequence). The V segment lost 3 bases and the J segment 2 bases; nucleotides outside the gene matches: 5. CDR3 in amino acids: CASSFQGALNYGYTF. The CDR3 DNA reads as TGTGCCAGCAGCTTTCAGGGGGCCCTGAACTATGGCTACACCTTC.

The gene calls are TRBV18 and TRBJ2-5; TRBD1 matches at 8 bases. Germline CDR1 is KGHSH and CDR2 is LQKENI. V lost 3 bases to trimming and J lost 1 base; unmatched junction nucleotides: 1. CDR3 length: 14 residues. The CDR3 protein is CASSPGQAQETQYF. Here the CDR3 DNA reads TGTGCCAGCTCACCGGGACAGGCCCAAGAGACCCAGTACTTC.

The V gene is TRBV28, the J gene TRBJ2-5, with a weak D call TRBD1 (5 bases). V lost 2 bases and J lost 5, with 12 bases in between. The CDR3 is 14 amino acids. Germline CDR1 MDHEN, CDR2 SYDVKM. Here the CDR3 DNA reads TGTGCCAGCAGTTTACCAGGGAAGTGGGAGACCCAGTACTTC. This sequence encodes CASSLPGKWETQYF.